The 2 T cell receptor beta chains in this list originate from one sample, sequenced in a study of cytomegalovirus exposure and HLA in healthy donors. PCR was performed using 60 Vbeta and 13 Jbeta primers. TCRdb keeps only in-frame clones here, not all; method: immunoSEQ multiplex PCR. The sample yields about 160,000 clones, around three quarters seen once. The sequenced sample was PBMCs. The source is a man aged 35 to 55 in good health and CMV-seronegative.

In its sample, this clone was seen once. The chain carries TRBV27 and TRBJ2-7; TRBD1 matches 11 bases. The CDR3 length is 16 residues. V dropped 3 bases and J dropped 5; count of bases not matched to a gene: 9. Germline-derived CDR1 and CDR2 are MNHEY and SMNVEV (reference sequence). CDR3 in DNA: TGTGCCAGCAGTTTCCAAGCGGACAGGGGGCGGAACGAGCAGTACTTC. Protein: CASSFQADRGRNEQYF.

This chain joins TRBV9 and TRBJ2-7; a weak D match, TRBD1 (6 bases). CDR1 and CDR2 from the germline V gene are SGDLS and YYNGEE. V shed 6 bases and J shed 5 bases, with 12 bases lying between them. The length of the CDR3 is 12 residues. The CDR3: CASTEGGNEQYF. For the CDR3, the DNA is TGTGCCAGCACCGAAGGGGGTAACGAGCAGTACTTC.